This T cell receptor beta chain emerged from a study of T cells expressing NK-cell markers. Whole-study findings and limits: Once again these clonotypes came out on top in the CD3+CD56-NKG2C+ fraction of several donors. In five to seven donors, dominant CD3+CD56+NKG2C+ clonotypes ranked among the top 10 CD8+ clonotypes.

TCRdb reprocessed the 5' RACE reads and keeps a single row for each CDR3 protein, giving no DNA. The clone table shows almost 450,000 distinct CDR3 sequences, with the ten largest holding less than 7.5%. To note about this clonotype: Its antigen is still unknown.

This CDR3 is built from 14 residues. From germline, CDR1 is SNHLY and CDR2 FYNNEI. This TCR was recovered from a woman between 18 and 70 years old in good health. Sequencing used blood T cells: a sorted CD56 or NKG2C T cell subset, CD4+ or CD8+ T cells, or bulk PBMC T cells (not recorded which). This chain connects TRBV2 to TRBJ1-5. The CDR3 sequence is CASRENLSNQPQHF.